This TCR beta chain stems from a study of vaccination effects on CD4 cells after COVID-19. The overall study: The median interval between the second dose and post-vaccine sampling was 72 days. Study outcomes and limitations: Marked clonal contraction was seen late after vaccination (in both infection- and vaccine-induced clones).

Before sequencing took place, the ViraFEST assay used viral peptide pools to expand antigen-specific CD4+ T cells. Isolation of CD4+ T cells took place after nine to ten days of culture. Two-dose vaccination with either BNT162b2 or mRNA-1273 was given to the participants. The V gene's germline CDR1 is SGHTA and CDR2 FQGNSA. The CDR3 consists of 15 residues. V was clipped by 4 bases and J by 4 bases; unmatched bases: 6. Sequencing was performed with immunoSEQ multiplex PCR; in TCRdb, only in-frame clones are kept and a portion is missing. Among approximately 74,000 clones, over 70% were seen once, and the ten largest hold roughly 1.2%. Worth noting for this clone: Its cognate antigen is unknown.

The sequences come from CD4+ T cells from PBMCs cultured with HCoV-OC43 spike peptides, collected after COVID-19 vaccination. Regarding subset: HCoV-OC43 spike overlapping peptide pool stimulation. The J gene is TRBJ1-2, the V gene TRBV7-2, with TRBD1 matching 10 bases. The source is a human donor who received a COVID-19 vaccine. In DNA, the CDR3 is TGTGCCAGCAGCTCTAGGACAGGGGGAGGCTATGGCTACACCTTC. It translates to CASSSRTGGGYGYTF.